This paragraph reports one T cell receptor beta chain. The target of this receptor is not known. Base quality data are lacking; no much larger clone is found one base away. The data stem from a study of blood T cell repertoires in COVID-19 (dated by TCRdb to 2019 to 2021). A note on the overall study: Samples covering the acute and convalescent phases of COVID-19 were provided by collaborators in the United States, Italy and Spain. The prospective study material was composed of cDNA or gDNA derived from T cells, B-cell-depleted T cells, or PBMCs. The dataset comprised deeply sampled blood TCRbeta repertoires from subjects exposed to, actively infected with, or recovered from COVID-19. A freely available public database, intended as a resource for researchers studying the immune response to SARS-CoV-2, is where the repertoires were released. Samples were obtained from the ongoing ImmuneRACE study (first 160 participants) and from roughly 1,300 subjects provided by 6 global collaborators. Sample metadata almost always included a de-identified subject ID, COVID-19 status, age in years and sex. Where available, HLA class I and class II types were obtained from metadata supplied by the sample provider rather than from assay-based typing. What the research found in general, with its limitations: Clinical and demographic metadata were provided uncurated, with the amount varying by source and participant.

TCRbeta CDR3 regions were amplified from genomic DNA by means of the immunoSEQ Assay, a bias-controlled multiplex PCR. The study's own analysis went as follows. Within the assay, amplification of reference gene primers was used to estimate how many nucleated cells each sample contained. To quantify the absolute abundance of each unique TCRbeta CDR3 rearrangement, sequence reads were collapsed and filtered. For each sample, productive Simpson clonality was calculated as the square root of Simpson's diversity index across productive rearrangements. TCRdb obtained this table from immuneACCESS and retained in-frame rearrangements with V and J assigned. These tables miss some clones; where compared with another copy, unresolved V genes account for less than half of the shortfall, and the remainder is unexplained. Clone size and the V and J calls come from that table; the DNA yielded D and trimming. The table for this sample lists more than 110,000 clones; approximately 88% of them were counted only once. 5% to 6% of the sample rests with the top ten.

In the prospective study, participants were about 18 to 100 years old, resided in fewer than 25 geographic areas of the United States, and were enrolled through a virtual design. In the prospective study, participants were assigned to cohorts based on the clinical history participants reported in a screening survey and a study questionnaire. Mobile phlebotomists in the prospective study collected whole blood, serum and a nasopharyngeal or oropharyngeal swab from every participant. Over a roughly two-month period, participants in the prospective study had the option of providing additional blood draws and questionnaires. Before DNA extraction, blood samples from the prospective study were shipped at room temperature or frozen. From the cysteine up to the phenylalanine, the CDR3 has a length of 16 residues. The DNA shown is the 48-base CDR3, in frame from base 1. CDR1 and CDR2 are drawn from the germline V gene: SNHLY, FYNNEI. V is cut back by 0 bases and J by 4 bases, with 7 bases in the junction unmatched.

The V and J genes are TRBV2 and TRBJ2-7; the central 9 bases match TRBD1. Sequences were obtained from PBMCs or T cells enriched from blood (not recorded which). The source of this sequence is a man aged 40-50 years with acute COVID-19. The bases read TGTGCCAGCAGTGAAGCGATGACAGGGGGGGCTTACGAGCAGTACTTC. It is translated as CASSEAMTGGAYEQYF. The full variable domain, completed from the reference TRBV2 and TRBJ2-7 proteins outside the CDR3, reads EPEVTQTPSHQVTQMGQEVILRCVPISNHLYFYWYRQILGQKVEFLVSFYNNEISEKSEIFDDQFSVERPDGSNFTLKIRSTKLEDSAMYFCASSEAMTGGAYEQYFGPGTRLTVT.